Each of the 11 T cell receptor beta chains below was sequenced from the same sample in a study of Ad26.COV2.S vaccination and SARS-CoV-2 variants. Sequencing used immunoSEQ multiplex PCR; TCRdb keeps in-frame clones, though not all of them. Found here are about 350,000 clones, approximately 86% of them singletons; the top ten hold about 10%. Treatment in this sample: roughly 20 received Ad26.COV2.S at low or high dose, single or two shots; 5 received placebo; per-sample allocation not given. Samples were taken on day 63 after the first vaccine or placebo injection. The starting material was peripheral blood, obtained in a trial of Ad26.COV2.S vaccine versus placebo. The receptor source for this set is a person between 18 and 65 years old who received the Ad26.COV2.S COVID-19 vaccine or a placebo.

The CDR3 sequence: CASSPGGPRNEQFF. The CDR3 DNA is TGTGCCAGCAGCCCGGGGGGGCCACGGAATGAGCAGTTCTTC. This chain connects TRBV7-2 to TRBJ2-1, with 8 positions matching TRBD2. CDR3 length equals 14 residues. Germline loops: CDR1 SGHTA, CDR2 FQGNSA. V was clipped by 5 bases and J by 7 bases; unmatched bases: 7.

The CDR3 sequence is CAWSLAPGGSSDEQYF. As DNA, the CDR3 is TGTGCCTGGAGCCTGGCCCCCGGCGGCTCATCGGACGAGCAGTACTTC. V is TRBV30 and J is TRBJ2-7; D not certain. The length of the CDR3 is 16 residues. Germline CDR1 is GTSNPN and CDR2 is SVGIG (reference sequence). V dropped 3 bases and J dropped 5 bases, with 23 bases sitting between them.

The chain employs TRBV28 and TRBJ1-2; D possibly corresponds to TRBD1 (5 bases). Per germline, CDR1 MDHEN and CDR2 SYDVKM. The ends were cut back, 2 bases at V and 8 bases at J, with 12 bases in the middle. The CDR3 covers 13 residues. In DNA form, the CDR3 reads TGTGCCAGCAGTTTACAGGGAGGTTGGGGCTACACCTTC. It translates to CASSLQGGWGYTF.

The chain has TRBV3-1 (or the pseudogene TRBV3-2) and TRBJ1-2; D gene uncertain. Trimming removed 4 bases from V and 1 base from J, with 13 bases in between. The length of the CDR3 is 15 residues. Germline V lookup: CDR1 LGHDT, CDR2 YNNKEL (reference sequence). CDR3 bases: TGTGCCAGCAGCCCCCTATCGGGAGGTAACTATGGCTACACCTTC. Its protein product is CASSPLSGGNYGYTF.

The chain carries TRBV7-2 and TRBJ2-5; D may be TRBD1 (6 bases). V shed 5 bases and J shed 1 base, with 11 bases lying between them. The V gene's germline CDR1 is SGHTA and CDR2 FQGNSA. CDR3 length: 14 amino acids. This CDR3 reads CASSPRDTQETQYF. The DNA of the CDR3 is TGTGCCAGCAGCCCCCGGGACACCCAAGAGACCCAGTACTTC.

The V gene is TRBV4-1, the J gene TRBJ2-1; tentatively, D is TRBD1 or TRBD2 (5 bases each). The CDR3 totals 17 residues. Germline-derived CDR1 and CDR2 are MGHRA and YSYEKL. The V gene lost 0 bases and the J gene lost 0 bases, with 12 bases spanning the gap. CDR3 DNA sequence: TGCGCCAGCAGCCAAGATCCCGGGACCAGCTCCTACAATGAGCAGTTCTTC. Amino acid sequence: CASSQDPGTSSYNEQFF.

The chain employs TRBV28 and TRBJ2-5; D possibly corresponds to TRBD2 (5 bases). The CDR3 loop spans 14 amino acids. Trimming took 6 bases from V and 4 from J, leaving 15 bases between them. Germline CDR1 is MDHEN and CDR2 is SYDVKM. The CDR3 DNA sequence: TGTGCCAGCAGCCTAGGCGGGTGGGGAGAGACCCAGTACTTC. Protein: CASSLGGWGETQYF.

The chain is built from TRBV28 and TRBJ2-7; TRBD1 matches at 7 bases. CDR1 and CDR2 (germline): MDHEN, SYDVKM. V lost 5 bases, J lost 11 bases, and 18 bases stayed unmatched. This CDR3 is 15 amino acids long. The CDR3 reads CASSILSSLDRAEYF. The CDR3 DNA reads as TGTGCCAGCAGTATCCTGTCCTCACTCGACAGGGCAGAGTACTTC.

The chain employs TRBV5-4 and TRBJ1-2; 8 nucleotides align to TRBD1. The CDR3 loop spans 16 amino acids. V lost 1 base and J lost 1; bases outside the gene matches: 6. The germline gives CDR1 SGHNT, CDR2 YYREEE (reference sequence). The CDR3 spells CASSLTPGGGNYGYTF. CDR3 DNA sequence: TGTGCCAGCAGCTTGACCCCAGGGGGCGGTAACTATGGCTACACCTTC. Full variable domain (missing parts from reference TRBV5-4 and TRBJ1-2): ETGVTQSPTHLIKTRGQQVTLRCSSQSGHNTVSWYQQALGQGPQFIFQYYREEENGRGNFPPRFSGLQFPNYSSELNVNALELDDSALYLCASSLTPGGGNYGYTFGSGTRLTVV.

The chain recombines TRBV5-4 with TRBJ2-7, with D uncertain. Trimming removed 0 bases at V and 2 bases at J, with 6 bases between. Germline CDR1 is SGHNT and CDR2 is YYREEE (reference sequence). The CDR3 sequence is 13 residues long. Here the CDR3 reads CASSLEPTYEQYF. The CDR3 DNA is TGTGCCAGCAGCTTGGAGCCAACCTACGAGCAGTACTTC.

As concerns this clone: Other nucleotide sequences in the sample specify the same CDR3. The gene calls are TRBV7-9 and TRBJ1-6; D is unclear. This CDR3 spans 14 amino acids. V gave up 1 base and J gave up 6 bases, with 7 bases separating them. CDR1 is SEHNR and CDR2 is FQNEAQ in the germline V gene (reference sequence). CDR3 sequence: CASSLGGFNSPLHF. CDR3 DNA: TGTGCCAGCAGCTTAGGAGGGTTTAATTCACCCCTCCACTTT. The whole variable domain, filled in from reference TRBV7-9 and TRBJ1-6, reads DTGVSQNPRHKITKRGQNVTFRCDPISEHNRLYWYRQTLGQGPEFLTYFQNEAQLEKSRLLSDRFSAERPKGSFSTLEIQRTEQGDSAMYLCASSLGGFNSPLHFGNGTRLTVT.